This entry lists 8 T cell receptor beta chains sequenced from one sample in a study of T cell responses to AZD1222 COVID-19 vaccine. Clones were sequenced by immunoSEQ multiplex PCR, and TCRdb holds only the in-frame ones, with some missing. The sample holds about 100,000 clones, about 87% seen once. The sequencing used peripheral blood, collected on day 0 of AZD1222 vaccination. Every receptor here comes from an adult in good health.

The genes are TRBV28 and TRBJ1-2; no clear D. Germline assignment: CDR1 MDHEN and CDR2 SYDVKM. The CDR3 contains 15 residues. The germline V and J ends were trimmed by 1 base and 3 bases, with 12 bases remaining between them. The CDR3 region is CASSLLAQRDYGYTF. CDR3 in DNA: TGTGCCAGCAGTTTATTGGCCCAGCGCGACTATGGCTACACCTTC.

The chain is built from TRBV6-2 or TRBV6-3 and TRBJ2-7; 10 bases fit TRBD1. Germline loops: CDR1 MNHEY, CDR2 SVGEGT. This CDR3 region has 16 residues. The J segment lost 3 bases and the V segment lost 6 bases, leaving 11 bases of the junction unmatched. CDR3 DNA: TGTGCCAGCAGCGCTCACGGGACAGGGGTCTTCTACGAGCAGTACTTC. This gives the protein CASSAHGTGVFYEQYF.

The chain recombines TRBV5-4 with TRBJ2-7, with D perhaps TRBD2 (6 bases). V gave up 2 bases and J gave up 4 bases, with 13 bases separating them. The CDR3 contains 14 residues. Germline CDR1 SGHNT, CDR2 YYREEE (reference sequence). The CDR3 spells CASSFWGVGYEQYF. Here the CDR3 DNA reads TGTGCCAGCAGCTTTTGGGGGGTAGGTTACGAGCAGTACTTC.

The chain couples TRBV6-5 to TRBJ2-7; D tentatively fits TRBD1 or TRBD2 (5 bases each). Germline loops: CDR1 MNHEY, CDR2 SVGAGI. V shed 8 bases and J shed 0 bases, with 14 bases lying between them. The CDR3 loop spans 14 amino acids. The CDR3 DNA follows: TGTGCCAGCGCGAGAGTGGGGGTCTCCTACGAGCAGTACTTC. It yields the protein CASARVGVSYEQYF.

The chain uses TRBV7-8 and TRBJ1-1; maybe TRBD1 (5 bases). Germline CDR1 SGHVS, CDR2 FQNEAQ. V was cut by 0 bases and J by 6 bases, with 14 bases left in between. The CDR3 runs 15 residues. The CDR3 coding sequence is TGTGCCAGCAGCTTAGCGCTAATGGGGACCGCTGAAGCTTTCTTT. Protein: CASSLALMGTAEAFF.

The genes are TRBV28 and TRBJ2-1, with a possible D match to TRBD1 (6 bases). In germline, CDR1 is MDHEN, CDR2 SYDVKM. The CDR3 is made up of 11 amino acids. V was clipped by 4 bases and J by 9 bases, with 7 bases between them. DNA of the CDR3: TGTGCCAGCAGTTCAGGGGTTGAGCAGTTCTTC. Translated, it gives CASSSGVEQFF.

The chain combines TRBV28 with TRBJ1-2; D uncertain. The germline V and J ends were trimmed by 6 bases and 2 bases, with 10 bases remaining between them. This CDR3 region has 13 residues. CDR1 is MDHEN and CDR2 is SYDVKM in the germline V gene. The CDR3 nucleotides read TGTGCCAGCAGGATGGTCCCGAACTATGGCTACACCTTC. Translated, it gives CASRMVPNYGYTF.

The sample holds one count of this clone. This chain links TRBV11-3 with TRBJ2-3, with TRBD1 matching over 7 bases. Germline trimming cut 1 base from V and 4 bases from J; bases unmatched to any gene: 8. Germline CDR1 reads SGHNT; CDR2 reads YENEEA. CDR3 length equals 16 residues. The CDR3: CASSLGIGGAADTQYF. CDR3 DNA sequence: TGTGCCAGCAGCTTAGGGATAGGGGGCGCGGCAGATACGCAGTATTTT. Supplemented by reference TRBV11-3 and TRBJ2-3, the full variable domain reads EAGVVQSPRYKIIEKKQPVAFWCNPISGHNTLYWYLQNLGQGPELLIRYENEEAVDDSQLPKDRFSAERLKGVDSTLKIQPAELGDSAVYLCASSLGIGGAADTQYFGPGTRLTVL.